A single sample is the source of the 5 T cell receptor beta chains below, sequenced in a study of T cells in Graves' hyperthyroidism and ophthalmopathy (dated by TCRdb to the late 2010s). Library method: multiplex PCR. TCRdb names Illumina HiSeq 2000 as the instrument used. TCR beta CDR3 regions were amplified from RNA transcripts. The TCR CDR3 was subjected to a first round of RT-PCR using the HTBI primer set and the Qiagen OneStep RT-PCR kit. TCRdb reworked the public reads: Q25 trimming with fastp, MiXCR clone assembly, productive beta chains retained. Each entry merges the rows of one CDR3 protein and shows their most common DNA and genes. This sample is represented by approximately 300,000 distinct CDR3 sequences; over 15% of them were singletons. Around 58% of the sample belongs to the ten largest clones. Sequenced: blood. These receptor sequences come from an older woman with Graves' ophthalmopathy.

This clonotype appeared a few times. The chain carries TRBV20-1 and TRBJ2-1, with 9 bases fitting TRBD2. Looked up from germline, CDR1 is DFQATT and CDR2 is SNEGSKA (reference sequence). CDR3 length equals 14 residues. V was clipped by 6 bases and J by 2 bases; unmatched bases: 5. The CDR3 protein is CSAGGTSPYNEQFF. The DNA of the CDR3 is TGCAGTGCAGGCGGGACTAGCCCCTACAATGAGCAGTTCTTC.

This clonotype was picked up many times. V usage is TRBV14 and J usage is TRBJ1-6; D gene unclear. This CDR3 has 14 residues. Germline lookup yields CDR1 SGHDN and CDR2 FVKESK. Deletions cut 0 bases from V and 9 bases from J, with 9 bases between. CDR3 loop: CASSQDDGRSPLHF. DNA of the CDR3: TGTGCCAGCAGCCAAGATGACGGCCGTTCACCCCTCCACTTT.

This chain links TRBV15 with TRBJ1-2; D perhaps matches TRBD1 (5 bases). The CDR3 is 15 residues long. V shed 5 bases and J shed 4 bases, with 17 bases lying between them. Germline lookup yields CDR1 LNHNV and CDR2 YYDKDF (reference sequence). In DNA form, the CDR3 reads TGTGCCACCAGCGGAATTGACAGAAACCTCTATGGCTACACCTTC. Encoded protein: CATSGIDRNLYGYTF.

This clonotype came up many times. This chain connects TRBV29-1 to TRBJ2-5; D call uncertain. This CDR3 spans 14 amino acids. V was trimmed by 6 bases and J by 2 bases, leaving 16 bases between them. Germline V gene lookup returns CDR1 SQVTM and CDR2 ANQGSEA. In DNA form, the CDR3 reads TGCAGCGTGAACTTCAACTCGGTTCAAGAGACCCAGTACTTC. Its protein product is CSVNFNSVQETQYF.

V gene TRBV5-4 combines with J gene TRBJ2-7; possible D gene TRBD2, 6 bases. The V and J ends lost 4 bases and 0 bases respectively, with 20 bases between them. Germline values: CDR1 SGHNT, CDR2 YYREEE (reference sequence). CDR3 length: 17 amino acids. The CDR3 coding sequence is TGTGCCAGCAGCCCCCGCACCGGGACTCCTCACTCCTACGAGCAGTACTTC. Amino acids: CASSPRTGTPHSYEQYF.